This is a list of T cell receptor beta chains from one sample in a study of T cells of healthy individuals. TCRdb reprocessed the 5' RACE reads via MiXCR and lists one record per CDR3 protein. The sample holds approximately 89,000 distinct CDR3 sequences, about 4.8% seen once. The origin of the receptors is a female donor in good health. Each CDR3 is given with its conserved first and last residue. The D gene is left open where the match is weak. Expanded clones get a size class; other rows say once, few or many, or leave the size out.

CDR3	DNA	D	length	V	J	size
CASRYSSGANVLTF	TGTGCCAGCAGATATAGCTCTGGGGCCAACGTCCTGACTTTC	-	14	TRBV2	TRBJ2-6	few
CASSSVLSSYEQYF	TGTGCCAGCAGCTCAGTCCTTAGCTCCTACGAGCAGTACTTC	-	14	TRBV7-9	TRBJ2-7	-
CAISPGLSTGELFF	TGTGCCATCAGCCCAGGACTGTCCACCGGGGAGCTGTTTTTT	-	14	TRBV10-3	TRBJ2-2	few
CASRDRVNQPQHF	TGTGCTAGCCGGGACAGGGTAAATCAGCCCCAGCATTTT	TRBD1	13	TRBV12-5	TRBJ1-5	-
CASSHPRGGLEQYF	TGTGCCAGCAGCCACCCGAGGGGAGGGCTTGAGCAGTACTTC	TRBD2	14	TRBV7-2	TRBJ2-7	few
CASSGPGEWILMGAFF	TGTGCCAGCAGTGGACCTGGAGAATGGATCCTGATGGGAGCTTTCTTT	-	16	TRBV25-1	TRBJ1-1	-
CASRYTGESEETQYF	TGTGCCAGCAGGTATACAGGGGAGAGCGAAGAGACCCAGTACTTC	TRBD1	15	TRBV12-3/TRBV12-4	TRBJ2-5	many
CASSRSQAGYTF	TGTGCCAGCAGCCGAAGCCAGGCTGGCTACACCTTC	-	12	TRBV14	TRBJ1-2	many
CASSQVASSEQYF	TGCGCCAGCAGCCAAGTGGCTAGCAGTGAGCAGTACTTC	-	13	TRBV4-3	TRBJ2-7	few
CASSRSGSRYEQYF	TGTGCCAGCAGCCGTAGCGGGAGTAGATACGAGCAGTACTTC	TRBD2	14	TRBV6-2/TRBV6-3	TRBJ2-7	many
CASSLEADWAYEQYF	TGTGCCAGCAGTCTCGAAGCGGATTGGGCCTACGAGCAGTACTTC	-	15	TRBV6-6	TRBJ2-7	many
CASRFVLTSGLNEQFF	TGTGCCAGCAGGTTTGTGTTAACTAGCGGGTTGAATGAGCAGTTCTTC	TRBD2	16	TRBV5-6	TRBJ2-1	few
CSARDSGRAGETQYF	TGCAGTGCTAGAGATAGCGGGAGGGCCGGGGAGACCCAGTACTTC	TRBD2	15	TRBV20-1	TRBJ2-5	few
CATSEGRDRGPGETQYF	TGTGCCACCAGTGAGGGACGGGACAGGGGCCCTGGGGAGACCCAGTACTTC	TRBD1	17	TRBV24-1	TRBJ2-5	-
CASSSAGTGEQYF	TGTGCCAGCAGCTCGGCCGGAACGGGGGAGCAGTACTTC	-	13	TRBV7-9	TRBJ2-7	many
CSVEDRWADTQYF	TGCAGCGTTGAAGATCGGTGGGCAGATACGCAGTATTTT	-	13	TRBV29-1	TRBJ2-3	-
CASSVQRAFYNEQFF	TGTGCCAGCAGCGTACAGCGGGCCTTCTACAATGAGCAGTTCTTC	-	15	TRBV7-9	TRBJ2-1	many
CASSQPIAGRGYEQFF	TGCGCCAGCAGCCAACCTATAGCGGGAAGGGGATATGAGCAGTTCTTC	TRBD2	16	TRBV4-1	TRBJ2-1	many
CASSPPKQGPISTDTQYF	TGTGCCAGCTCACCACCGAAACAGGGCCCAATCAGCACAGATACGCAGTATTTT	-	18	TRBV18	TRBJ2-3	-
CASSYGAGDGYTF	TGTGCCAGCAGTTACGGGGCAGGGGATGGCTACACCTTC	-	13	TRBV6-5	TRBJ1-2	few
CSVAGAPQETQYF	TGCAGCGTAGCGGGAGCTCCTCAAGAGACCCAGTACTTC	TRBD2	13	TRBV29-1	TRBJ2-5	many
CASSPGQPTGNQPQHF	TGTGCCAGCAGCCCGGGCCAACCCACGGGCAATCAGCCCCAGCATTTT	-	16	TRBV7-2	TRBJ1-5	many
CASSQGGGDRSGNTIYF	TGCGCCAGCAGCCAAGGTGGGGGAGATCGCTCTGGAAACACCATATATTTT	-	17	TRBV4-1	TRBJ1-3	-
CAISGGDSSGNEQFF	TGTGCCATCAGTGGAGGGGATAGCTCGGGCAATGAGCAGTTCTTC	-	15	TRBV10-3	TRBJ2-1	many
CASSLGTGGTGNTIYF	TGTGCCAGCAGTCTTGGGACAGGGGGCACTGGAAACACCATATATTTT	TRBD1	16	TRBV27	TRBJ1-3	few
CASSRGAATPVHTF	TGCGCCAGCAGCCGGGGGGCAGCCACCCCCGTGCACACCTTC	-	14	TRBV4-1	TRBJ1-2	few
CSVGGGRTDTQYF	TGCAGTGTGGGGGGGGGACGCACAGATACGCAGTATTTT	TRBD2	13	TRBV20-1	TRBJ2-3	few
CASSRTSGSTDTQYF	TGTGCCAGCAGTCGGACTAGCGGGAGCACAGATACGCAGTATTTT	TRBD2	15	TRBV3-1	TRBJ2-3	-
CASRRTVTNSGANVLTF	TGTGCCAGCAGGAGGACAGTTACTAACTCTGGGGCCAACGTCCTGACTTTC	-	17	TRBV6-5	TRBJ2-6	many
CSVWRTESGNTIYF	TGCAGCGTTTGGAGGACAGAGTCTGGAAACACCATATATTTT	-	14	TRBV29-1	TRBJ1-3	few
CASLQKQGANTEAFF	TGTGCCAGCCTCCAAAAGCAGGGAGCGAACACTGAAGCTTTCTTT	-	15	TRBV12-3/TRBV12-4	TRBJ1-1	many
CATSRDQGGGELFF	TGTGCCACCAGCAGAGATCAGGGGGGCGGGGAGCTGTTTTTT	-	14	TRBV15	TRBJ2-2	many
CSARDLSDYEQYF	TGCAGTGCTAGAGATTTAAGCGACTACGAGCAGTACTTC	-	13	TRBV20-1	TRBJ2-7	-
CASSPRMGQDTGELFF	TGTGCCAGCAGCCCGAGGATGGGACAGGACACCGGGGAGCTGTTTTTT	TRBD1	16	TRBV11-3	TRBJ2-2	many
CASSFLPRAYTGELFF	TGTGCCAGCAGTTTCCTCCCCAGGGCTTACACCGGGGAGCTGTTTTTT	-	16	TRBV28	TRBJ2-2	few
CSARDQDRGRENYGYTF	TGCAGTGCTAGAGATCAGGACAGGGGGCGCGAAAACTATGGCTACACCTTC	TRBD1	17	TRBV20-1	TRBJ1-2	-
CASSLFLGSTYNEQFF	TGTGCCAGCAGTTTATTTCTGGGATCTACCTACAATGAGCAGTTCTTC	-	16	TRBV28	TRBJ2-1	many
CAISGVETGQALTFF	TGTGCCATCAGTGGGGTCGAGACAGGACAGGCCTTGACTTTTTTT	TRBD1	15	TRBV10-3	TRBJ1-1	many
CASSPQWTGTNEQYF	TGTGCCAGTAGTCCCCAGTGGACAGGGACCAACGAGCAGTACTTC	TRBD1	15	TRBV19	TRBJ2-7	-
CASSLGGSTGGNEQFF	TGTGCCAGCAGTTTAGGGGGATCAACCGGGGGCAATGAGCAGTTCTTC	-	16	TRBV27	TRBJ2-1	few